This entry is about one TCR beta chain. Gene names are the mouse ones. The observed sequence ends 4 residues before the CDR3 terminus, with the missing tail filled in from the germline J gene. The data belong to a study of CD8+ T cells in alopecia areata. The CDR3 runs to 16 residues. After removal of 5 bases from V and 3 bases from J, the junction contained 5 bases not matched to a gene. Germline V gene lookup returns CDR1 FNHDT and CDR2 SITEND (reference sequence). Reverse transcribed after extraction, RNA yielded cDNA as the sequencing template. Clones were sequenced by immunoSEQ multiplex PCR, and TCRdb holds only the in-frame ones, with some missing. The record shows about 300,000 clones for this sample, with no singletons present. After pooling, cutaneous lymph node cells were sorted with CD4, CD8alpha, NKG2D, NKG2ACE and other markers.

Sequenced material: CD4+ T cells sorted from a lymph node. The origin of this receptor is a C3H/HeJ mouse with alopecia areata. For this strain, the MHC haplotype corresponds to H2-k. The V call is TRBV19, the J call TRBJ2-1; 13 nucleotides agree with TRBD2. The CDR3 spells CASRRTGGAPYAEQFF. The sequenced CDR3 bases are TGTGCCAGCAGAAGGACTGGGGGGGCGCCCTATGCT.